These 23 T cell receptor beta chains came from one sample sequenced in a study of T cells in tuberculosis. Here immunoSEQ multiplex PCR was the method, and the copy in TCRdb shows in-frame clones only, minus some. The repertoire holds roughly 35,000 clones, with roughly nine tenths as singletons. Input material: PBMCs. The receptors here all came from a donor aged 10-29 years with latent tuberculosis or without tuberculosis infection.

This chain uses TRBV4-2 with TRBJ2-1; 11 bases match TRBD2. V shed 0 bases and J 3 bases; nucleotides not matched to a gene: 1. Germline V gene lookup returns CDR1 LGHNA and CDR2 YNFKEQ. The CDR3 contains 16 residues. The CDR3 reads CASSQETSGSYNEQFF. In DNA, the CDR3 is TGTGCCAGCAGCCAAGAAACTAGCGGGAGCTACAATGAGCAGTTCTTC.

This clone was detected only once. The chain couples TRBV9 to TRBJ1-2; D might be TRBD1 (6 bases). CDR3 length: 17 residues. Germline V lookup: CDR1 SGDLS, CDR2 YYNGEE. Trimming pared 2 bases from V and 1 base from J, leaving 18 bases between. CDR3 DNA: TGTGCCAGCAGCGTTGCCCCGACCCAGGGGAGTAACTATGGCTACACCTTC. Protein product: CASSVAPTQGSNYGYTF.

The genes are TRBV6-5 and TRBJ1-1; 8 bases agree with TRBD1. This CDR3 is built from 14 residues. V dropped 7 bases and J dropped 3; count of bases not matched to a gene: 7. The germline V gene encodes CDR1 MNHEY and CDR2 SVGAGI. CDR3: CASIKGQGDTEAFF. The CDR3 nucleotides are TGTGCCAGCATTAAAGGACAGGGCGACACTGAAGCTTTCTTT.

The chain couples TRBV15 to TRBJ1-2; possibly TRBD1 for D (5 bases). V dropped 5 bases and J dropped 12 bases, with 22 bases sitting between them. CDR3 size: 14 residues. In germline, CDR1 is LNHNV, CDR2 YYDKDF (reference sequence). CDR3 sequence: CATSPSRCRVFHTF. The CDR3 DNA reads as TGTGCCACCAGCCCCTCCCGGTGCAGGGTGTTTCACACCTTC.

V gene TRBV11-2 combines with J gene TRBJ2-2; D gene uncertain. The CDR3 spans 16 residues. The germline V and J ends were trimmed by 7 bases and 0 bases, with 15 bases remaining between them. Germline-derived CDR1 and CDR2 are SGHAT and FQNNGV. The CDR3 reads CASTALHYTNTGELFF. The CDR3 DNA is TGTGCCAGCACCGCCTTGCACTACACGAACACCGGGGAGCTGTTTTTT.

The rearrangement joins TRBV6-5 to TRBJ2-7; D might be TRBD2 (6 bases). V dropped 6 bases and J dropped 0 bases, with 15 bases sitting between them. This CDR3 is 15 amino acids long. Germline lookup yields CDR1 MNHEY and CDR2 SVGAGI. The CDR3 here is CASSPLALSSYEQYF. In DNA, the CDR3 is TGTGCCAGCAGCCCACTAGCCCTGAGCTCCTACGAGCAGTACTTC.

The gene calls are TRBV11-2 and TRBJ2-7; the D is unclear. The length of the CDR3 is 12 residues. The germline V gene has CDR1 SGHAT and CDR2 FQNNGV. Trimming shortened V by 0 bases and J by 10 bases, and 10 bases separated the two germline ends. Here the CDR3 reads CASSLDPAVQYF. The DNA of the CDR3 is TGTGCCAGCAGCTTAGATCCCGCGGTTCAGTACTTC.

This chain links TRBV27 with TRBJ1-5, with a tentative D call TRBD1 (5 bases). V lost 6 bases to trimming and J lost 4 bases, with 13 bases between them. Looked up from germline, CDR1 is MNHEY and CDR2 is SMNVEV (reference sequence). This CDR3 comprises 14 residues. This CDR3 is CASSRRGVNQPQHF. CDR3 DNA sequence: TGTGCCAGCAGCCGGAGGGGAGTAAATCAGCCCCAGCATTTT.

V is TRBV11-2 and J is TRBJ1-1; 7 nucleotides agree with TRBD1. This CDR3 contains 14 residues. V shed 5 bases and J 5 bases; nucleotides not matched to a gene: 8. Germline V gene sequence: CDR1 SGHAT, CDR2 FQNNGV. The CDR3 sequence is CASSRDRVVTEAFF. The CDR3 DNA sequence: TGTGCCAGCAGCCGAGACAGGGTGGTAACTGAAGCTTTCTTT.

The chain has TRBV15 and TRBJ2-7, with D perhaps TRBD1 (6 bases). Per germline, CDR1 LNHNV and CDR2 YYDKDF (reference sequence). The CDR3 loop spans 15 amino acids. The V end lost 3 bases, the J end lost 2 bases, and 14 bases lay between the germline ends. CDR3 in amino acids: CATSRKRTDTYEQYF. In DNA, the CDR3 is TGTGCCACCAGCAGGAAAAGGACAGACACCTACGAGCAGTACTTC. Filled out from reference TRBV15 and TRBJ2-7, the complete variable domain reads DAMVIQNPRYQVTQFGKPVTLSCSQTLNHNVMYWYQQKSSQAPKLLFHYYDKDFNNEADTPDNFQSRRPNTSFCFLDIRSPGLGDTAMYLCATSRKRTDTYEQYFGPGTRLTVT.

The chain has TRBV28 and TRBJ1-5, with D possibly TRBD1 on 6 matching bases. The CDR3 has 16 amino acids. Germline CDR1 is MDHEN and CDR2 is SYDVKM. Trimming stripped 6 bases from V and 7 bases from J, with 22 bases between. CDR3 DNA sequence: TGTGCCAGCAGACTTCAGGGGACTAATGGATGGCAGCCCCAGCATTTT. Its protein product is CASRLQGTNGWQPQHF.

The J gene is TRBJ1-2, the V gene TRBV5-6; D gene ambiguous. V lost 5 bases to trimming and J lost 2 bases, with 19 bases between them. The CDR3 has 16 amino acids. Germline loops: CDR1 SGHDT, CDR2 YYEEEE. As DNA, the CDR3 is TGTGCCAGCAGAACAAATTGGGCGGGGAGAAACTATGGCTACACCTTC. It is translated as CASRTNWAGRNYGYTF.

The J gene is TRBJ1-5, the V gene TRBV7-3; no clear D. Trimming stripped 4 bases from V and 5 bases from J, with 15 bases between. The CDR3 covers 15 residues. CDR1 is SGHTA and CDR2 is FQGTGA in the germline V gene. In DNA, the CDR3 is TGTGCCAGCAGCTCCGCCCGGAGGATCTATCAGCCCCAGCATTTT. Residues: CASSSARRIYQPQHF.

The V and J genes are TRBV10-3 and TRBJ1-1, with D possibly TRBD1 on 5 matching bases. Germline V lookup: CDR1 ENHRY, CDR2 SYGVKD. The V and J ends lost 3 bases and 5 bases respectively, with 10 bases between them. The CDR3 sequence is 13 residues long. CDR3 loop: CAISDAGGTEAFF. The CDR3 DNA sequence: TGTGCCATCAGTGACGCTGGGGGGACTGAAGCTTTCTTT.

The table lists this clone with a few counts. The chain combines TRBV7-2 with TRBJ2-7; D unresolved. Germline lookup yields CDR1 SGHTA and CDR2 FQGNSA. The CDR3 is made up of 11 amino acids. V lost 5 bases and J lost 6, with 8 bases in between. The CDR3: CASSQASEQYF. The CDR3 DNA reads TGTGCCAGCAGCCAAGCGAGCGAGCAGTACTTC. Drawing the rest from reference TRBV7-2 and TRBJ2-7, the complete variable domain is GAGVSQSPSNKVTEKGKDVELRCDPISGHTALYWYRQSLGQGLEFLIYFQGNSAPDKSGLPSDRFSAERTGGSVSTLTIQRTQQEDSAVYLCASSQASEQYFGPGTRLTVT.

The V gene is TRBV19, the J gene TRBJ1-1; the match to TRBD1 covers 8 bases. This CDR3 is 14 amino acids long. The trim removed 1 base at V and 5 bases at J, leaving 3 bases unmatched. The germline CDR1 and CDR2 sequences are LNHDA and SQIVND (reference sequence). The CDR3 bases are TGTGCCAGTAGTATAGGACAGGGGTGGACTGAAGCTTTCTTT. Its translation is CASSIGQGWTEAFF.

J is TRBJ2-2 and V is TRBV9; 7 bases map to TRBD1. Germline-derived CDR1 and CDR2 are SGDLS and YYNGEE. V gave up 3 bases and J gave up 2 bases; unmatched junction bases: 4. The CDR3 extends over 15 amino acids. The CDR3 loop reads CASSARDSNTGELFF. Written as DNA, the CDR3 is TGTGCCAGCAGCGCCCGGGACAGCAACACCGGGGAGCTGTTTTTT.

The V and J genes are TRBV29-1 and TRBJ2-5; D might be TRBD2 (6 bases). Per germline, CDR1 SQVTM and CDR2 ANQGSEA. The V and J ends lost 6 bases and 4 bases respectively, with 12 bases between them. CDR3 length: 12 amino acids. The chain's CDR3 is CSVGGGRETQYF. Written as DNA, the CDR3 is TGCAGCGTGGGTGGAGGGCGAGAGACCCAGTACTTC.

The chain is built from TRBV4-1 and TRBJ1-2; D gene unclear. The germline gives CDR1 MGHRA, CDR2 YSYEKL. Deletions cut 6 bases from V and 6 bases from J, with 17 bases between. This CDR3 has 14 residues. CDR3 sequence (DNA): TGCGCCAGCAGACCCGGGTTCCGGCTCAATGGCTACACCTTC. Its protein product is CASRPGFRLNGYTF.

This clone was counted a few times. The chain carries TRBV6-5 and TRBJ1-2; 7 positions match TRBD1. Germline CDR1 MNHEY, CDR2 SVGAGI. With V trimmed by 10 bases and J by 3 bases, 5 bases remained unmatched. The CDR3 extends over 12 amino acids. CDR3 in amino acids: CATIRGDYGYTF. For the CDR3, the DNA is TGTGCCACAATCAGGGGGGACTATGGCTACACCTTC.

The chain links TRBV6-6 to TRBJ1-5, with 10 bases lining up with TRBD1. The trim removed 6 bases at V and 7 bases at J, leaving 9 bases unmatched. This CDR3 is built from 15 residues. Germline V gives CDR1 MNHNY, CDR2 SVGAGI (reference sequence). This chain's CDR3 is CASSTRDRGFQPQHF. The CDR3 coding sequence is TGTGCCAGCAGCACCCGGGACAGGGGCTTCCAGCCCCAGCATTTT.

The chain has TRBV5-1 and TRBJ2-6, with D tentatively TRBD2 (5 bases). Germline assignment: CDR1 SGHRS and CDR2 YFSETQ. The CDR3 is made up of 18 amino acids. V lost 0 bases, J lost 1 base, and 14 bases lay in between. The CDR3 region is CASSLAPYGISGANVLTF. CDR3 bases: TGCGCCAGCAGCTTGGCGCCCTACGGGATATCTGGGGCCAACGTCCTGACTTTC.

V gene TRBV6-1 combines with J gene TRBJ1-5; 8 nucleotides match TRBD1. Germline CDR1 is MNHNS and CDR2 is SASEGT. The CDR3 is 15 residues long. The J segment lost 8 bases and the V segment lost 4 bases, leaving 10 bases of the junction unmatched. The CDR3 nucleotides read TGTGCCAGCAGTGTCCGGACAGGGAGCCGTGAGCCCCAGCATTTT. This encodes CASSVRTGSREPQHF.